What follows are 27 T cell receptor beta chains derived from one specimen sequenced in a study of identifying expanded T cells in peripheral blood. Clones were read by immunoSEQ multiplex PCR, and TCRdb kept only the in-frame ones, dropping some. This sample has around 78,000 clones, with roughly four fifths found just once. Sample: blood. The source is a person aged 18 to 75 in good health.

The chain is built from TRBV5-1 and TRBJ2-7, with 12 positions matching TRBD1. Germline CDR1 reads SGHRS; CDR2 reads YFSETQ. V was pared by 5 bases and J by 5 bases, with 8 bases of the junction left unmatched. This CDR3 spans 15 amino acids. The CDR3 nucleotides read TGCGCCAGCAGGGACCCGGGACAGGGGGCGGACGAGCAGTACTTC. Translation: CASRDPGQGADEQYF.

Note on this clone: Other DNA sequences within the sample encode an identical CDR3. The chain recombines TRBV18 with TRBJ2-7; the D is unclear. The ends were cut back, 3 bases at V and 5 bases at J, with 8 bases in the middle. The CDR3 has 12 residues. Per the germline V gene, CDR1 is KGHSH and CDR2 is LQKENI. The chain's CDR3 is CASSPQAHEQYF. Written as DNA, the CDR3 is TGTGCCAGCTCACCCCAGGCCCACGAGCAGTACTTC.

The chain carries TRBV5-6 and TRBJ1-5; D may be TRBD1 (6 bases). V was cut by 3 bases and J by 0 bases, with 7 bases left in between. There are 14 residues in the CDR3. Germline assignment: CDR1 SGHDT and CDR2 YYEEEE. In nucleotides, the CDR3 is TGTGCCAGCAGCTACAGGGATAGCAATCAGCCCCAGCATTTT. It specifies CASSYRDSNQPQHF.

The rearrangement joins TRBV7-2 to TRBJ2-7; D not certain. Trimming stripped 0 bases from V and 0 bases from J, with 3 bases between. This CDR3 has 13 residues. The germline CDR1 and CDR2 sequences are SGHTA and FQGNSA. The CDR3 DNA follows: TGTGCCAGCAGCTTAGCGGACTCCTACGAGCAGTACTTC. This gives the protein CASSLADSYEQYF.

The chain combines TRBV25-1 with TRBJ2-7, with a possible D match to TRBD1 (5 bases). Per germline, CDR1 MGHDK and CDR2 SYGVNS. This CDR3 is built from 15 residues. V lost 1 base, J lost 2 bases, and 12 bases lay in between. CDR3 amino acids: CASSEFQGGTYEQYF. CDR3 DNA: TGTGCCAGCAGTGAATTTCAGGGCGGAACCTACGAGCAGTACTTC.

This chain joins TRBV4-1 and TRBJ1-2; weak D call: TRBD1 (6 bases). Germline V gives CDR1 MGHRA, CDR2 YSYEKL. Between the trimmed V and J ends, which lost 4 bases and 7 bases, there was a span of 16 bases. The CDR3 is 14 residues long. The CDR3 protein is CASSPTGADFGYTF. The DNA of the CDR3 is TGCGCCAGCAGCCCCACGGGGGCGGATTTTGGCTACACCTTC.

The gene calls are TRBV5-1 and TRBJ2-2, with TRBD1 matching 9 bases. V shed 0 bases and J 5 bases; nucleotides not matched to a gene: 11. The CDR3 is made up of 18 amino acids. Germline V gene lookup returns CDR1 SGHRS and CDR2 YFSETQ. This CDR3 is CASSLVGTGPLVTGELFF. Here the CDR3 DNA reads TGCGCCAGCAGCTTGGTGGGGACAGGGCCCCTCGTGACCGGGGAGCTGTTTTTT.

V is TRBV30 and J is TRBJ2-5, with 7 bases fitting TRBD1. V gave up 3 bases and J gave up 5 bases; unmatched junction bases: 6. This CDR3 contains 13 residues. Germline CDR1 GTSNPN, CDR2 SVGIG (reference sequence). The CDR3 sequence: CAWRETGDETQYF. CDR3 sequence (DNA): TGTGCCTGGAGGGAAACAGGGGATGAGACCCAGTACTTC.

The gene calls are TRBV7-9 and TRBJ2-7; the match to TRBD1 covers 10 bases. CDR3 size: 16 residues. The germline gives CDR1 SEHNR, CDR2 FQNEAQ (reference sequence). V lost 5 bases, J lost 5 bases, and 12 bases stayed unmatched. In DNA, the CDR3 is TGTGCCAGCAGCAATGACAGGGGGCCGATAGGGGACGAGCAGTACTTC. This sequence encodes CASSNDRGPIGDEQYF.

Notes on this clone: A read error may produce the germline difference seen at one junction end. J is TRBJ2-7 and V is TRBV6-1, with 10 bases aligning to TRBD1. CDR3 length: 13 residues. The germline gives CDR1 MNHNS, CDR2 SASEGT. CDR3 sequence: CASSEERTGGLRF. The CDR3 nucleotides read TGTGCCAGCAGTGAAGAGAGGACAGGGGGGCTGAGGTTC.

The J gene is TRBJ2-6, the V gene TRBV7-2; a possible D gene is TRBD2 (6 bases). Germline V gene data show CDR1 as SGHTA and CDR2 as FQGNSA. The V and J ends lost 1 base and 6 bases respectively, with 10 bases between them. This CDR3 region has 15 residues. CDR3 DNA sequence: TGTGCCAGCAGCTTAGTAGCGGAGAAGGCCAACGTCCTGACTTTC. This sequence encodes CASSLVAEKANVLTF.

The chain combines TRBV9 with TRBJ2-2, with D hard to call. The CDR3 sequence is 14 residues long. Germline V gene data show CDR1 as SGDLS and CDR2 as YYNGEE. Trimming stripped 1 base from V and 4 bases from J, with 8 bases between. The CDR3 here is CASSVSSPTGELFF. CDR3 sequence (DNA): TGTGCCAGCAGCGTATCCTCTCCCACCGGGGAGCTGTTTTTT. Drawing the rest from reference TRBV9 and TRBJ2-2, the complete variable domain is DSGVTQTPKHLITATGQRVTLRCSPRSGDLSVYWYQQSLDQGLQFLIQYYNGEERAKGNILERFSAQQFPDLHSELNLSSLELGDSALYFCASSVSSPTGELFFGEGSRLTVL.

Comment on this clone: A much larger clone lies a single base off, so this may be a read error. V usage is TRBV4-1 and J usage is TRBJ2-7; 7 positions match TRBD1. With V trimmed by 0 bases and J by 1 base, 6 bases remained unmatched. CDR1 MGHRA and CDR2 YSYEKL come from the germline V gene. CDR3 length: 16 amino acids. The CDR3 bases are TGCGCCAGCAGCCAAGAAAATCACAGGGGTTCCTACGAGCAGTACTTC. Translation: CASSQENHRGSYEQYF.

The chain recombines TRBV20-1 with TRBJ2-1, with D hard to call. Germline values: CDR1 DFQATT, CDR2 SNEGSKA (reference sequence). CDR3 size: 9 residues. Trimming cost V 5 bases and J 8 bases, with 4 bases left between them. CDR3 protein: CSAADEQFF. DNA for the CDR3: TGCAGTGCTGCAGATGAGCAGTTCTTC.

The chain employs TRBV6-4 and TRBJ2-1; 9 bases align to TRBD1. Trimming took 3 bases from V and 3 from J; bases not matched to a gene: 6. The CDR3 contains 16 residues. Germline V gives CDR1 MRHNA, CDR2 SNTAGT. Here the CDR3 DNA reads TGTGCCAGCAGTGAATCCGGGACAGGGTTCTACAATGAGCAGTTCTTC. Translating gives CASSESGTGFYNEQFF.

V is TRBV28 and J is TRBJ1-1; no reliable D call. With 3 bases removed from V and 4 bases from J, the gap between germline ends came to 18 bases. CDR1 is MDHEN and CDR2 is SYDVKM in the germline V gene. CDR3 length: 16 residues. CDR3 sequence: CASSFSYNQMSTEAFF. The DNA of the CDR3 is TGTGCCAGCAGTTTTTCTTACAATCAAATGAGCACTGAAGCTTTCTTT.

The V call is TRBV7-9, the J call TRBJ1-1, with D possibly being TRBD1 (5 bases). The CDR3 consists of 13 residues. Per the germline V gene, CDR1 is SEHNR and CDR2 is FQNEAQ (reference sequence). Trimming cost V 3 bases and J 1 base, with 6 bases left between them. CDR3 region: CASSFTGNTEAFF. As DNA, the CDR3 is TGTGCCAGCAGCTTTACAGGGAACACTGAAGCTTTCTTT.

The chain links TRBV10-3 to TRBJ2-3; TRBD2 agrees at 8 bases. The germline V gene has CDR1 ENHRY and CDR2 SYGVKD. CDR3 length: 15 amino acids. Losses at the gene ends were 3 bases for V and 0 bases for J; bases not matched to a gene: 2. The CDR3 nucleotides read TGTGCCATCAGTGATCCGGGGGGGAGCACAGATACGCAGTATTTT. Translating it yields CAISDPGGSTDTQYF.

CDR3 protein: CASNLRQDYGYTF. CDR3 coding DNA: TGTGCCAGTAACCTCCGACAGGACTATGGCTACACCTTC. This chain joins TRBV19 and TRBJ1-2; possibly TRBD1 for D (6 bases). The V end lost 7 bases, the J end lost 3 bases, and 12 bases lay between the germline ends. The CDR3 runs 13 residues. Germline CDR1 reads LNHDA; CDR2 reads SQIVND (reference sequence). Drawing the rest from reference TRBV19 and TRBJ1-2, the complete variable domain is DGGITQSPKYLFRKEGQNVTLSCEQNLNHDAMYWYRQDPGQGLRLIYYSQIVNDFQKGDIAEGYSVSREKKESFPLTVTSAQKNPTAFYLCASNLRQDYGYTFGSGTRLTVV.

The count of this clone is one. The chain carries TRBV25-1 and TRBJ1-1; TRBD1 is a possible D gene (6 bases). The V gene lost 6 bases and the J gene lost 2 bases, with 10 bases spanning the gap. The length of the CDR3 is 13 residues. Germline V CDR1 and CDR2: MGHDK, SYGVNS. This CDR3 is CASRDRTNTEAFF. Here the CDR3 DNA reads TGTGCCAGCAGGGACAGAACTAACACTGAAGCTTTCTTT.

The chain links TRBV28 to TRBJ2-6; D is possibly TRBD1 or TRBD2 (5 bases each). Germline V gene sequence: CDR1 MDHEN, CDR2 SYDVKM. This CDR3 is built from 16 residues. The germline V and J ends were trimmed by 5 bases and 2 bases, with 13 bases remaining between them. CDR3 nucleotide sequence: TGTGCCAGCAGTCTAGCCGGGACGGCTGGGGCCAACGTCCTGACTTTC. Translated, it gives CASSLAGTAGANVLTF.

The V gene is TRBV19, the J gene TRBJ1-4; no reliable D call. CDR1 LNHDA and CDR2 SQIVND come from the germline V gene (reference sequence). Trimming took off 7 bases at V and 0 bases at J, with 9 bases between the two ends. CDR3 length: 14 amino acids. The CDR3 here is CASTQQATNEKLFF. The CDR3 DNA reads TGTGCCAGTACCCAACAAGCAACTAATGAAAAACTGTTTTTT.

This clone was counted a single time. The V and J genes are TRBV27 and TRBJ2-1; D is uncertain. With 5 bases removed from V and 4 bases from J, the gap between germline ends came to 9 bases. This CDR3 is built from 13 residues. From germline, CDR1 is MNHEY and CDR2 SMNVEV (reference sequence). In DNA, the CDR3 is TGTGCCAGCAGTCTAGGATTATACAATGAGCAGTTCTTC. This gives the protein CASSLGLYNEQFF.

V usage is TRBV29-1 and J usage is TRBJ2-1; TRBD2 aligns across 9 bases. The CDR3 consists of 13 residues. Germline values: CDR1 SQVTM, CDR2 ANQGSEA. Germline trimming cut 6 bases from V and 4 bases from J; bases unmatched to any gene: 4. The CDR3 spells CSVTSGSYNEQFF. CDR3 nucleotides: TGCAGCGTGACTAGCGGTTCTTACAATGAGCAGTTCTTC.

This rearrangement joins TRBV4-1 to TRBJ2-2; the match to TRBD2 covers 13 bases. V lost 1 base, J lost 1 base, and 9 bases stayed unmatched. Germline assignment: CDR1 MGHRA and CDR2 YSYEKL. The length of the CDR3 is 20 residues. CDR3 bases: TGCGCCAGCAGCCAAGGACTAGCGGGAGGAAGGCGTAGGAACACCGGGGAGCTGTTTTTT. Residues: CASSQGLAGGRRRNTGELFF.

For the CDR3, the DNA is TGTGCCAGCGACTTAATGGGACTAGCGGGAGACGAGCAGTACTTC. It translates to CASDLMGLAGDEQYF. The rearrangement uses TRBV2 and TRBJ2-7; TRBD2 agrees at 14 bases. The CDR3 spans 15 residues. The trim removed 8 bases at V and 5 bases at J, leaving 8 bases unmatched. CDR1 and CDR2 (germline): SNHLY, FYNNEI.

At least ten counts were recorded for this clone. The chain combines TRBV4-1 with TRBJ2-2; 10 bases are a match to TRBD2. Trimming cost V 0 bases and J 4 bases; bases outside gene matches: 5. CDR1 is MGHRA, CDR2 YSYEKL, per germline. There are 17 residues in the CDR3. The CDR3 bases are TGCGCCAGCAGCCAAGATACTAGCGGGATCGGCACCGGGGAGCTGTTTTTT. It yields the protein CASSQDTSGIGTGELFF.